This T cell receptor beta chain was found in a study of vaccination effects on CD4 cells after COVID-19. Germline loops: CDR1 SQVTM, CDR2 ANQGSEA. The CDR3 covers 15 residues. Trimming cost V 4 bases and J 7 bases; bases outside gene matches: 15. Libraries were prepared by immunoSEQ multiplex PCR; TCRdb keeps only in-frame clonotypes and omits some of them. This table holds 71,000 or so clones, roughly 72% found once. Before sequencing took place, the ViraFEST assay used viral peptide pools to expand antigen-specific CD4+ T cells. Isolation of CD4+ T cells took place after 10 days of culture. The study found no prior SARS-CoV-2 infection in the vaccine recipients, who tested negative for nucleocapsid antibodies. About this clone itself: What it recognizes is unknown.

V gene TRBV29-1 combines with J gene TRBJ1-1; 7 bases line up with TRBD1. This sequence originates from a human donor who received a COVID-19 vaccine. Sequencing was performed on CD4+ T cells from PBMCs cultured with HCoV-OC43 spike peptides, taken before COVID-19 vaccination. Subset denoted: HCoV-OC43 spike overlapping peptide pool stimulation. CDR3 region: CSVVINPTGLGEAFF. DNA of the CDR3: TGCAGCGTTGTAATCAATCCGACAGGGCTAGGTGAAGCTTTCTTT.